This TCR beta chain was identified in a study of a mutant IDH1 vaccine in newly diagnosed glioma. Time point here: week 47, end of study. A single vaccine dose contained 300 ug of mutant IDH1 20-mer peptide, and topical imiquimod was used with it. Between the trimmed V and J ends, which lost 5 bases and 6 bases, there was a span of 17 bases. The germline V gene encodes CDR1 SNHLY and CDR2 FYNNEI. The CDR3 has 15 residues. Method: immunoSEQ multiplex PCR; TCRdb's copy keeps in-frame clones and lacks some. The repertoire holds about 36,000 clones, about 81% seen once, with about 8.9% in the top ten. To note about this clone: Its antigen remains unidentified.

The chain uses TRBV2 and TRBJ1-5; weak D call: TRBD1 (5 bases). The starting material was PBMCs, obtained from a glioma patient whose treatment included an IDH1 peptide vaccine. This sequence was found in a man aged 35-49 years with glioma. CDR3 in DNA: TGTGCCAGCAGTAGGGGACTTTCGGGGGGTCAGCCCCAGCATTTT. This gives the protein CASSRGLSGGQPQHF.